This passage covers 28 T cell receptor beta chains from one sample sequenced in a study of blood T cell repertoires in COVID-19. Profiling relied on immunoSEQ multiplex PCR, and the TCRdb table lists in-frame clones only, not all of them. Among 250,000 to 350,000 clones, more than 75% were seen once, and the ten largest hold about 2.4%. Specimen: PBMCs or T cells enriched from blood (not recorded which). The source of these receptors is a man in his sixties who had recovered from COVID-19.

The J gene is TRBJ1-5, the V gene TRBV2, with 8 positions matching TRBD1. The CDR3 has 16 amino acids. V was clipped by 4 bases and J by 7 bases; unmatched bases: 12. Germline CDR1 and CDR2: SNHLY and FYNNEI. The CDR3 nucleotides read TGTGCCAGCAGTGGATCAGGGGGCGCGGCGAGGCAGCCCCAGCATTTT. Its translation is CASSGSGGAARQPQHF.

The genes are TRBV6-2 or TRBV6-3 and TRBJ1-1; the D is unclear. The V end lost 4 bases, the J end lost 0 bases, and 6 bases lay between the germline ends. Per germline, CDR1 MNHEY and CDR2 SVGEGT. The CDR3 has 13 amino acids. DNA of the CDR3: TGTGCCAGCAGTTTCGAGGTGAACACTGAAGCTTTCTTT. Translated, it gives CASSFEVNTEAFF.

V gene TRBV7-2 combines with J gene TRBJ2-3; 8 bases fit TRBD2. After removal of 1 base from V and 5 bases from J, the junction contained 2 bases not matched to a gene. The CDR3 has 14 residues. The germline V gene encodes CDR1 SGHTA and CDR2 FQGNSA. The CDR3 DNA sequence: TGTGCCAGCAGCTTAGGGCTAGCGGGAGATACGCAGTATTTT. It translates to CASSLGLAGDTQYF.

This clone was detected once. Other DNA sequences in the sample encode the same CDR3. The V and J genes are TRBV19 and TRBJ2-7, with TRBD1 as a possible D gene (5 bases). Germline V gene lookup returns CDR1 LNHDA and CDR2 SQIVND (reference sequence). V was cut by 2 bases and J by 0 bases, with 8 bases left in between. The CDR3 extends over 14 amino acids. The CDR3 spells CASSITGSSYEQYF. CDR3 sequence (DNA): TGTGCCAGTAGTATAACAGGCAGCTCCTACGAGCAGTACTTC.

The V call is TRBV29-1, the J call TRBJ2-7; 11 nucleotides align to TRBD1. V lost 8 bases to trimming and J lost 6 bases; unmatched junction nucleotides: 9. This CDR3 spans 13 amino acids. Looked up from germline, CDR1 is SQVTM and CDR2 is ANQGSEA. The CDR3 region has the DNA TGCAGCACTTGGGACAGGGGGTTCGGCGAGCAGTACTTC. Protein product: CSTWDRGFGEQYF.

The chain uses TRBV11-2 and TRBJ1-2; perhaps TRBD1 as D (5 bases). This CDR3 is 15 amino acids long. Trimming shortened V by 5 bases and J by 4 bases, and 17 bases separated the two germline ends. Germline CDR1 and CDR2: SGHAT and FQNNGV. The CDR3, as DNA: TGTGCCAGCAGCCAAGGGTTTGGCAGGGTCTATGGCTACACCTTC. Translating it yields CASSQGFGRVYGYTF.

The chain recombines TRBV2 with TRBJ1-4; D gene ambiguous. V dropped 5 bases and J dropped 8 bases, with 18 bases sitting between them. CDR1 is SNHLY, CDR2 FYNNEI, per germline. The CDR3 sequence is 15 residues long. The CDR3 DNA reads TGTGCCAGCAGTTTAACAGATGAGAGAAGAGAAAAACTGTTTTTT. Translating gives CASSLTDERREKLFF.

This sequence joins TRBV9 and TRBJ1-3; D is undetermined. This CDR3 spans 14 amino acids. The ends were cut back, 0 bases at V and 1 base at J, with 5 bases in the middle. Germline lookup yields CDR1 SGDLS and CDR2 YYNGEE. This CDR3 is CASSVDGSGNTIYF. The CDR3 DNA follows: TGTGCCAGCAGCGTAGACGGTTCTGGAAACACCATATATTTT.

The gene calls are TRBV3-1 (or the pseudogene TRBV3-2) and TRBJ1-2; D unclear. This CDR3 region has 15 residues. The germline CDR1 and CDR2 sequences are LGHDT and YNNKEL (reference sequence). V lost 4 bases to trimming and J lost 4 bases, with 16 bases between them. CDR3 residues: CASSPDGLGSYGYTF. The CDR3, as DNA: TGTGCCAGCAGCCCGGACGGACTGGGGAGCTATGGCTACACCTTC.

The CDR3 nucleotides are TGTGCCAGCAGCTTAGCGCCCACCAGGGGCGCGCAGTACTTC. It yields the protein CASSLAPTRGAQYF. The chain combines TRBV7-6 with TRBJ2-7, with D possibly TRBD1 on 6 matching bases. Germline CDR1 and CDR2: SGHVS and FNYEAQ. The CDR3 consists of 14 residues. Trimming removed 0 bases at V and 9 bases at J, with 15 bases between.

V and J are TRBV5-4 and TRBJ1-6; unclear D gene. V lost 4 bases, J lost 5 bases, and 10 bases lay in between. Per the germline V gene, CDR1 is SGHNT and CDR2 is YYREEE (reference sequence). The CDR3 extends over 14 amino acids. CDR3 protein: CASSIDGDNSPLHF. The CDR3 coding sequence is TGTGCCAGCAGCATCGACGGGGATAATTCACCCCTCCACTTT.

The chain carries TRBV12-3 or TRBV12-4 and TRBJ1-5, with unresolved D. Trimming cost V 6 bases and J 4 bases, with 10 bases left between them. CDR3 length: 13 amino acids. CDR3 nucleotide sequence: TGTGCCAGCAGCAAGACATTAAATCAGCCCCAGCATTTT. Protein product: CASSKTLNQPQHF.

The V and J genes are TRBV9 and TRBJ2-5; possible D gene TRBD2, 5 bases. The CDR3 totals 14 residues. The V gene lost 4 bases and the J gene lost 1 base, with 11 bases spanning the gap. Germline V gene lookup returns CDR1 SGDLS and CDR2 YYNGEE. The CDR3, as DNA: TGTGCCAGCAGCCCGGGAACGCTCCAAGAGACCCAGTACTTC. This sequence encodes CASSPGTLQETQYF. Filled out from reference TRBV9 and TRBJ2-5, the complete variable domain reads DSGVTQTPKHLITATGQRVTLRCSPRSGDLSVYWYQQSLDQGLQFLIQYYNGEERAKGNILERFSAQQFPDLHSELNLSSLELGDSALYFCASSPGTLQETQYFGPGTRLLVL.

In this sample, this clone turned up once. The chain couples TRBV9 to TRBJ2-3; a possible D gene is TRBD2 (6 bases). CDR1 and CDR2 from the germline V gene are SGDLS and YYNGEE. V gave up 4 bases and J gave up 8 bases, with 17 bases separating them. This CDR3 comprises 14 residues. This CDR3 is CASSPRAEAGTQYF. The CDR3 coding sequence is TGTGCCAGCAGCCCAAGAGCCGAAGCGGGTACGCAGTATTTT.

The V and J genes are TRBV4-3 and TRBJ2-3; 7 bases agree with TRBD2. CDR3 length: 21 amino acids. CDR1 and CDR2 from the germline V gene are LGHNA and YSLEER. The junction had 24 bases not matched to a gene; V was cut back by 0 bases and J by 6 bases. The CDR3 DNA follows: TGCGCCAGCAGCCAAGAACTACCAACAGTGTGGGGGGGAAAGTATAAGGATACGCAGTATTTT. It encodes CASSQELPTVWGGKYKDTQYF.

The chain couples TRBV10-3 to TRBJ1-2; D not certain. The CDR3 contains 15 residues. The germline gives CDR1 ENHRY, CDR2 SYGVKD. Trimming pared 0 bases from V and 1 base from J, leaving 9 bases between. This CDR3 reads CAISESSGYNYGYTF. In nucleotides, the CDR3 is TGTGCCATCAGTGAGTCGTCAGGATATAACTATGGCTACACCTTC.

The rearrangement uses TRBV3-1 (or the pseudogene TRBV3-2) and TRBJ2-3, with D hard to call. Looked up from germline, CDR1 is LGHDT and CDR2 is YNNKEL (reference sequence). Trimming pared 5 bases from V and 2 bases from J, leaving 17 bases between. The CDR3 extends over 16 amino acids. The CDR3 nucleotides are TGTGCCAGCAGCTCTCGCCGGGTGGCGGACACAGATACGCAGTATTTT. This translates into CASSSRRVADTDTQYF.

The chain links TRBV3-1 (or the pseudogene TRBV3-2) to TRBJ1-2, with 9 bases identical to TRBD1. The CDR3 extends over 14 amino acids. V was pared by 4 bases and J by 8 bases, with 8 bases of the junction left unmatched. Per germline, CDR1 LGHDT and CDR2 YNNKEL (reference sequence). This chain's CDR3 is CASSLPQGAGGYTF. CDR3 nucleotide sequence: TGTGCCAGCAGCCTTCCACAGGGGGCGGGGGGCTACACCTTC.

This CDR3 is CASRTTGRVEAFF. The CDR3 nucleotides are TGTGCCAGCAGAACGACAGGACGAGTTGAAGCTTTCTTT. V is TRBV12-3 or TRBV12-4 and J is TRBJ1-1; D perhaps matches TRBD1 (6 bases). The CDR3 spans 13 residues. With 6 bases removed from V and 7 bases from J, the gap between germline ends came to 15 bases.

Only one count was recorded for this clone. The genes are TRBV7-2 and TRBJ1-1, with TRBD1 identical over 7 bases. J lost 1 base, V lost 0 bases, and 8 bases had no gene match. Germline-derived CDR1 and CDR2 are SGHTA and FQGNSA. The CDR3 consists of 17 residues. CDR3 in amino acids: CASSLAGQLRRNTEAFF. The CDR3 region has the DNA TGTGCCAGCAGCTTAGCGGGACAGCTACGAAGGAACACTGAAGCTTTCTTT. Complete variable domain (other parts from reference TRBV7-2 and TRBJ1-1): GAGVSQSPSNKVTEKGKDVELRCDPISGHTALYWYRQSLGQGLEFLIYFQGNSAPDKSGLPSDRFSAERTGGSVSTLTIQRTQQEDSAVYLCASSLAGQLRRNTEAFFGQGTRLTVV.

The rearrangement joins TRBV5-6 to TRBJ1-6, with 8 bases fitting TRBD1. Germline loops: CDR1 SGHDT, CDR2 YYEEEE. The CDR3 contains 14 residues. With 6 bases clipped from V and 8 bases from J, the junction kept 7 bases outside the gene matches. The CDR3 protein is CASTAQGVDSPLHF. The CDR3, as DNA: TGTGCCAGCACTGCACAGGGGGTGGATTCACCCCTCCACTTT.

The chain employs TRBV9 and TRBJ2-2; the D gene is possibly TRBD2 (6 bases). Per germline, CDR1 SGDLS and CDR2 YYNGEE. The CDR3 runs to 15 residues. The V gene lost 5 bases and the J gene lost 0 bases, with 11 bases spanning the gap. The CDR3 nucleotides read TGTGCCAGCAGAGGCGGGGCAACGAACACCGGGGAGCTGTTTTTT. Its protein is CASRGGATNTGELFF.

The chain employs TRBV2 and TRBJ1-4; D uncertain. Germline V lookup: CDR1 SNHLY, CDR2 FYNNEI. The CDR3 is made up of 11 amino acids. Trimming pared 6 bases from V and 8 bases from J, leaving 7 bases between. CDR3 amino acids: CASRAQEKLFF. Here the CDR3 DNA reads TGTGCCAGCAGGGCACAGGAAAAACTGTTTTTT. The variable domain in full, with the rest retrieved from reference TRBV2 and TRBJ1-4, is EPEVTQTPSHQVTQMGQEVILRCVPISNHLYFYWYRQILGQKVEFLVSFYNNEISEKSEIFDDQFSVERPDGSNFTLKIRSTKLEDSAMYFCASRAQEKLFFGSGTQLSVL.

The chain employs TRBV6-6 and TRBJ1-3; the match to TRBD1 covers 8 bases. Trimming cost V 6 bases and J 7 bases; bases outside gene matches: 5. This CDR3 region has 13 residues. Germline loops: CDR1 MNHNY, CDR2 SVGAGI (reference sequence). Here the CDR3 DNA reads TGTGCCAGCAGACGACAGGGGAGCAACACCATATATTTT. Translation gives CASRRQGSNTIYF.

This clone is a singleton in its sample. The V and J genes are TRBV3-1 (or the pseudogene TRBV3-2) and TRBJ2-5; the match to TRBD2 covers 11 bases. Germline V gives CDR1 LGHDT, CDR2 YNNKEL (reference sequence). The V gene end was trimmed by 0 bases and the J gene end by 9 bases; junction bases not matched to a gene: 6. This CDR3 region has 15 residues. The CDR3 is CASSQDLAGGGPQYF. CDR3 nucleotide sequence: TGTGCCAGCAGCCAAGATCTAGCGGGGGGTGGGCCCCAGTACTTC.

The chain has TRBV7-8 and TRBJ2-1; TRBD2 aligns across 8 bases. Germline loops: CDR1 SGHVS, CDR2 FQNEAQ. Trimming cost V 0 bases and J 8 bases; bases outside gene matches: 9. The CDR3 has 16 residues. CDR3 sequence: CASSLAGAGVVYEQFF. The CDR3 DNA follows: TGTGCCAGCAGCTTAGCGGGAGCGGGAGTGGTATATGAGCAGTTCTTC.

The chain joins TRBV5-5 to TRBJ2-7; 9 bases fit TRBD1. From germline, CDR1 is SGHKS and CDR2 YYEKEE (reference sequence). V was pared by 4 bases and J by 2 bases, with 7 bases of the junction left unmatched. This CDR3 region has 15 residues. CDR3 nucleotides: TGTGCCAGCAGCCTAATACAGGGGGCGACCTACGAGCAGTACTTC. This gives the protein CASSLIQGATYEQYF.

The CDR3 DNA is TGTGCCAGCAGCCGGGACGGGGGACAGCTTACTGGGGCCAACGTCCTGACTTTC. Residues: CASSRDGGQLTGANVLTF. The J gene is TRBJ2-6, the V gene TRBV5-4; D possibly corresponds to TRBD1 (7 bases). Trimming took off 4 bases at V and 2 bases at J, with 19 bases between the two ends. The CDR3 extends over 18 amino acids. Germline-derived CDR1 and CDR2 are SGHNT and YYREEE (reference sequence). The entire variable domain, with the rest obtained from reference TRBV5-4 and TRBJ2-6, is as follows: ETGVTQSPTHLIKTRGQQVTLRCSSQSGHNTVSWYQQALGQGPQFIFQYYREEENGRGNFPPRFSGLQFPNYSSELNVNALELDDSALYLCASSRDGGQLTGANVLTFGAGSRLTVL.